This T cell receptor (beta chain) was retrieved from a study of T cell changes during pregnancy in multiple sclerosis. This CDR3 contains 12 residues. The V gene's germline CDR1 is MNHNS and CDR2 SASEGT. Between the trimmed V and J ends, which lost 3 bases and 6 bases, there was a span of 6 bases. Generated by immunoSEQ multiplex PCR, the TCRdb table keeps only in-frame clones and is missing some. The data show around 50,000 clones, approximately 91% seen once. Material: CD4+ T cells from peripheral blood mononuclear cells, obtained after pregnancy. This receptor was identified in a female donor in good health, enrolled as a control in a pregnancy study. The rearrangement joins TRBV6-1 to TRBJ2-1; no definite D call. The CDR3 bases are TGTGCCAGCAGTGAGCAGGTCAATGAGCAGTTCTTC. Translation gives CASSEQVNEQFF.